The clone carrying this T cell receptor (beta chain) appeared once. Its antigen is not identified. Each sample had at least 6 million PBMCs isolated. The sample belongs to a study of blood T cells in healthy people across ages. Points from the study as a whole: Without sorted subsets, naive and antigen-experienced compartments could not be conclusively compared. Per million T cells, TCR beta diversity dropped roughly linearly as age increased.

The CDR3 covers 18 residues. Germline V lookup: CDR1 DFQATT, CDR2 SNEGSKA (reference sequence). V shed 1 base, J shed 5 bases, and the junction held 19 bases outside the gene matches. Sample-barcoded 5' priming and a J-beta primer mix drove a second PCR of roughly 6 to 12 cycles. At least 2.5 million CDR3-containing paired-end reads were obtained per sample. Each CDR3 protein gets one entry after TCRdb re-called the 5' RACE reads with MiXCR. The sample holds roughly 1,300,000 distinct CDR3 sequences, approximately 59% seen once. V gene TRBV20-1 combines with J gene TRBJ1-1; 7 bases map to TRBD1. The origin of this receptor is a man younger than 35 in good health. Sample: blood. In DNA form, the CDR3 reads TGCAGTGCTAGAGTTCCGCTCGGGACAGAATCCTTCCCGACTGAAGCTTTCTTT. Amino acid sequence: CSARVPLGTESFPTEAFF.